The TCR beta chain under discussion was sequenced for a study of cytomegalovirus exposure and HLA in healthy donors. General study results and limits: Later on, an analysis found that several of the most significant clusters appeared to be linked to common viral pathogens, which included parvovirus B19. Researchers reported that a few CMV-associated chains were confirmed in vitro as CMV antigen-specific.

The study ran its PCR with 60 Vbeta and 13 Jbeta primers. Sequencing was performed with immunoSEQ multiplex PCR; in TCRdb, only in-frame clones are kept and a portion is missing. The sample records 75,000 to 95,000 clones, 60% to 80% being singletons. This CDR3 is 16 amino acids long. V was clipped by 5 bases and J by 2 bases, with 17 bases between them. From germline, CDR1 is LGHNT and CDR2 FRNRAP. With respect to this clone: Its specificity is not known.

The receptor's source is a woman between 25 and 40 years old in good health and CMV-seronegative. The specimen sequenced was PBMCs. The chain is built from TRBV12-5 and TRBJ2-3, with D possibly matching TRBD2 (5 bases). The CDR3 sequence is CASGPGLRIPTDTQYF. The CDR3 DNA reads as TGTGCTAGTGGTCCCGGACTCCGCATTCCCACAGATACGCAGTATTTT.